This T cell receptor (beta chain) was documented in a study of radiation and T cells in renal cell carcinoma. This table comes from immunoSEQ multiplex PCR, and its TCRdb copy is limited to in-frame clones, with some not included. The sample yields 130,000 to 150,000 clones, 75% to 90% seen once. This clone has only a few counts. The target antigen is unknown. Regarding the study as a whole: Pretreatment tumor biopsies were lacking, so baseline clonotypes are unknown.

The CDR3 spans 13 residues. From germline, CDR1 is MDHEN and CDR2 SYDVKM. Trimming removed 6 bases from V and 12 bases from J; junction bases left unmatched: 10. The time point: blood 4 weeks post-SBRT, at nephrectomy. Described treatment: 15 Gy SBRT to primary tumor, nephrectomy 4 weeks later. The patient's renal cell carcinoma had clear cell pathology. V is TRBV28 and J is TRBJ1-2; the match to TRBD1 covers 10 bases. The material was blood, obtained from a patient whose treatment included radiotherapy and nephrectomy. The sequence derives from a woman in her fifties or sixties with renal cell carcinoma. Here the CDR3 reads CASSPPDRGIHTF. The CDR3 DNA reads TGTGCCAGCAGCCCCCCGGACAGGGGGATTCACACCTTC.